The present T cell receptor (beta chain) was sequenced within a study of Graves' ophthalmopathy and Graves' hyperthyroidism. Overall study findings and caveats: Discrimination between ophthalmopathy and stable hyperthyroidism by a 13-signature model showed about 88% sensitivity and 70% to 82% specificity. Blood was where most expanded thyroid clonotypes above 0.001 frequency also turned up.

Of note for this clonotype: Its target is unknown.

The sequenced template was RNA, covering the TCR beta CDR3 region. HTBI-primed RT-PCR formed the first round, and a multiplex PCR formed the second. TCRdb re-called the multiplex PCR reads through MiXCR, storing one row per CDR3 protein. Among about 210,000 distinct CDR3 sequences listed, under 30% were seen once. The PBMCs used were ones drawn from over 9.5 ml of fresh peripheral blood. Germline values: CDR1 LNHDA, CDR2 SQIVND (reference sequence). This CDR3 is built from 14 residues. Trimming took 7 bases from V and 2 from J, leaving 14 bases between them. The origin of this receptor is a man aged 45-65 years with Graves' ophthalmopathy. Sequenced sample: peripheral blood. This rearrangement joins TRBV19 to TRBJ1-1; D gene unclear. This CDR3 is CASTDPTINTEAFF. Here the CDR3 DNA reads TGTGCCAGTACCGATCCGACAATTAACACTGAAGCTTTCTTT.